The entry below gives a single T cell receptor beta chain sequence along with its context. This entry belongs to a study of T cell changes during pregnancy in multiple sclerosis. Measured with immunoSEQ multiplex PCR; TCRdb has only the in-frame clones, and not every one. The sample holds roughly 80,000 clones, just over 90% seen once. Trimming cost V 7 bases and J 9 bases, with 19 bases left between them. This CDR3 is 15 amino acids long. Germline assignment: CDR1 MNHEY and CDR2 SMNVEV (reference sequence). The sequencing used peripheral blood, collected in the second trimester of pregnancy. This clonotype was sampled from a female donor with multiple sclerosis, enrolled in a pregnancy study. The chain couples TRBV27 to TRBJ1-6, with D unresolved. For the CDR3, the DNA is TGTGCCAGCACCCCCGCGGTGGGTTTTGGTTCACCCCTCCACTTT. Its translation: CASTPAVGFGSPLHF.